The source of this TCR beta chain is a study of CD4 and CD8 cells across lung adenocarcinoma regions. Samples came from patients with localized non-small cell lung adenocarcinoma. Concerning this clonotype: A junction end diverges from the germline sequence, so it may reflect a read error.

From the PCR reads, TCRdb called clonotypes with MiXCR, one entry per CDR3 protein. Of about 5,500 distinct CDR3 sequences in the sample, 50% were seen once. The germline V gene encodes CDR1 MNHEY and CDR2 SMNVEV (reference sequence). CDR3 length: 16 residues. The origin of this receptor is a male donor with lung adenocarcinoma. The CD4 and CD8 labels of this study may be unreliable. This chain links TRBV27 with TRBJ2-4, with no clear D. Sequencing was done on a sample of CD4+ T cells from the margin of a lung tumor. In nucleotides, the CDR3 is TGTGCCAGCAGTTTATCCGACCTGGGCCGCACAGATATTCAGTATTTC. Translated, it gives CASSLSDLGRTDIQYF.